These T cell receptor beta chains were read from a single sample in a study of T cell repertoires in cytomegalovirus infection. TCRdb used MiXCR to reprocess the reads, holding one entry per CDR3 protein. The sample records 200,000 to 250,000 distinct CDR3 sequences, roughly 34% being singletons. These receptors' antigens are unknown. The material sequenced was CD8+ T cells from cultured PBMCs, taken from culture after CMV antigen stimulation. Receptors were obtained from a human donor in good health (CMV status not recorded). Some clones in this sample may be carry-over from other donors' samples. The CDR3 runs from the conserved cysteine through the conserved F or W. The D gene is left open where the match is weak. The size entry is marked missing in some rows and otherwise reads once, few, many or a size class.

cdr3_aa cdr3_nt j_call v_call d_call clone_size
CASSLNLNEQFF TGTGCCAGCAGCTTGAACCTTAATGAGCAGTTCTTC TRBJ2-1 TRBV11-2 . once
CAISEARTEAFF TGTGCCATCAGTGAGGCGCGCACTGAAGCTTTCTTT TRBJ1-1 TRBV10-3 . .
CASSWRLAGVVDTQYF TGTGCCAGCAGCTGGAGACTAGCGGGAGTAGTGGATACGCAGTATTTT TRBJ2-3 TRBV7-8 TRBD2 few
CASSPSGGNEQFF TGTGCCAGCAGCCCCTCCGGAGGCAATGAGCAGTTCTTC TRBJ2-1 TRBV7-9 . many
CASSLASMGRLEETQYF TGTGCCAGCAGCTTGGCCTCAATGGGTAGGTTAGAAGAGACCCAGTACTTC TRBJ2-5 TRBV5-5 . .
CASKPQARETQYF TGTGCCAGCAAACCGCAGGCGCGAGAGACCCAGTACTTC TRBJ2-5 TRBV6-1 . few
CASSPTYSGRAYNEQFF TGTGCCAGCAGCCCAACTTATAGCGGGAGGGCCTACAATGAGCAGTTCTTC TRBJ2-1 TRBV7-3 TRBD2 .
CASSQDSNPYEQYF TGTGCCAGCAGCCAAGATTCCAACCCCTACGAGCAGTACTTC TRBJ2-7 TRBV4-2 . few
CASSEAGIVGIPNTGELFF TGTGCCAGCAGTGAAGCGGGTATAGTCGGGATACCAAACACCGGGGAGCTGTTTTTT TRBJ2-2 TRBV6-1 . .
CASSPPGRNSGELFF TGTGCCAGCAGCCCCCCCGGGAGGAATTCCGGGGAGCTGTTTTTT TRBJ2-2 TRBV7-8 TRBD2 many
CASSWGRGQYEQYF TGTGCCAGCAGCTGGGGCAGGGGGCAGTACGAGCAGTACTTC TRBJ2-7 TRBV5-4 TRBD1 .